This TCR beta chain was sequenced during a study of Ad26.COV2.S vaccination and SARS-CoV-2 variants. The CDR3 is 16 amino acids. In germline, CDR1 is SGHTS, CDR2 YDEGEE. V shed 0 bases and J shed 0 bases, with 10 bases lying between them. The treatment is: approximately 18 received Ad26.COV2.S at low or high dose, single or two shots; 5 received placebo; per-sample allocation not given. Day 63 after the first injection of vaccine or placebo was the sampling time. A Boston adult aged 18-55 years was the donor. What was given as vaccine was an Ad26 vector encoding Wuhan-strain SARS-CoV-2 spike. Generated by immunoSEQ multiplex PCR, the TCRdb table keeps only in-frame clones and is missing some. The sample lists some 390,000 clones; approximately 89% were seen once.

This material consisted of peripheral blood, taken in a trial of Ad26.COV2.S vaccine versus placebo. The TCR was taken from a person between 18 and 65 years old who received the Ad26.COV2.S COVID-19 vaccine or a placebo. The chain links TRBV5-8 to TRBJ1-3; D remains ambiguous. CDR3 protein: CASSLGVVSSGNTIYF. DNA for the CDR3: TGTGCCAGCAGCTTGGGAGTCGTGAGCTCTGGAAACACCATATATTTT.